This T cell receptor (beta chain) was profiled in a study of cytomegalovirus exposure and HLA in healthy donors. Primers: 60 Vbeta forward and 13 Jbeta reverse. This table comes from immunoSEQ multiplex PCR, and its TCRdb copy is limited to in-frame clones, with some not included. The top ten clones hold roughly 10% of a sample with about 120,000 clones, roughly three quarters of them seen once. This CDR3 contains 15 residues. Germline values: CDR1 MNHEY, CDR2 SMNVEV (reference sequence). The V segment lost 4 bases and the J segment 6 bases; nucleotides outside the gene matches: 2. The sequencing input was PBMCs. V is TRBV27 and J is TRBJ2-2; TRBD2 agrees at 13 bases. The receptor's source is a man aged 25 to 40 in good health and CMV-seropositive. CDR3 amino acids: CASSSGLAGAGELFF. CDR3 nucleotides: TGTGCCAGCAGTTCCGGACTAGCGGGGGCCGGGGAGCTGTTTTTT.